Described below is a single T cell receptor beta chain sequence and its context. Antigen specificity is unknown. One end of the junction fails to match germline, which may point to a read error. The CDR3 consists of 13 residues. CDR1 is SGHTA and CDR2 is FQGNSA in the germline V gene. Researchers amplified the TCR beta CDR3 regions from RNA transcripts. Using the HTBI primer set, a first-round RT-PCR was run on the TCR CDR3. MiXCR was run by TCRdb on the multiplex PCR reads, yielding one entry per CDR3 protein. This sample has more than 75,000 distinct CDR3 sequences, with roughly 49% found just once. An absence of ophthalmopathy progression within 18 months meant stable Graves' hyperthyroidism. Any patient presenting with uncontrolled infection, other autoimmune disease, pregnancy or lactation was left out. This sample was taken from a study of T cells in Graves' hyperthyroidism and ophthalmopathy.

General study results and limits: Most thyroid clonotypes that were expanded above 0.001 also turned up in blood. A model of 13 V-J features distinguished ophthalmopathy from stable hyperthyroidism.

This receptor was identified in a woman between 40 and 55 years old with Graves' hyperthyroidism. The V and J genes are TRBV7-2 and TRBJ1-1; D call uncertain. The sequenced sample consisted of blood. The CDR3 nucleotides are TGCGCCAGCAGTCTGGAACGGGGATTGGTAGCTTTCTTT. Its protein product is CASSLERGLVAFF.